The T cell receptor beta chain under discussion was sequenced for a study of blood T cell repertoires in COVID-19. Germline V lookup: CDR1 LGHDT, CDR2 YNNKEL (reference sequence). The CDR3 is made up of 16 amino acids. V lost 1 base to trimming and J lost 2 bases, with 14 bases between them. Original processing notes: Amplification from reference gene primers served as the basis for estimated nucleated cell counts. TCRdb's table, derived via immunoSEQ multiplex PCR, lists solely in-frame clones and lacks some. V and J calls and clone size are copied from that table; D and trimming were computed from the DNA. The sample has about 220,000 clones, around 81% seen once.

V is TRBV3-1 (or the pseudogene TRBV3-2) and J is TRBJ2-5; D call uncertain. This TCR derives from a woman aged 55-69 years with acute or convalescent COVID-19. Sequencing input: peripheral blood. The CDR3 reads CASSQGRSRPQETQYF. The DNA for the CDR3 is TGTGCCAGCAGCCAAGGTCGTAGCAGACCACAAGAGACCCAGTACTTC.